The TCR beta chain under discussion was sequenced for a study of blood T cell repertoires in COVID-19. Sequenced by immunoSEQ multiplex PCR; TCRdb stores in-frame clones only, minus some. The sample carries some 170,000 clones, more than 65% recorded once. Participants were aged about 18 to 90 years, lived in some 23 US areas, and enrolled virtually. The germline V gene encodes CDR1 SGHRS and CDR2 YFSETQ. With V trimmed by 3 bases and J by 6 bases, 6 bases remained unmatched. The CDR3 has 15 residues. This TCR was recovered from a man aged 50-60 years who had recovered from COVID-19. The chain is built from TRBV5-1 and TRBJ2-3, with 11 bases identical to TRBD2. Sequencing input: PBMCs or T cells enriched from blood (not recorded which). CDR3 loop: CASSWVAGGSDTQYF. CDR3 nucleotides: TGCGCCAGCAGCTGGGTAGCGGGGGGGTCGGATACGCAGTATTTT.